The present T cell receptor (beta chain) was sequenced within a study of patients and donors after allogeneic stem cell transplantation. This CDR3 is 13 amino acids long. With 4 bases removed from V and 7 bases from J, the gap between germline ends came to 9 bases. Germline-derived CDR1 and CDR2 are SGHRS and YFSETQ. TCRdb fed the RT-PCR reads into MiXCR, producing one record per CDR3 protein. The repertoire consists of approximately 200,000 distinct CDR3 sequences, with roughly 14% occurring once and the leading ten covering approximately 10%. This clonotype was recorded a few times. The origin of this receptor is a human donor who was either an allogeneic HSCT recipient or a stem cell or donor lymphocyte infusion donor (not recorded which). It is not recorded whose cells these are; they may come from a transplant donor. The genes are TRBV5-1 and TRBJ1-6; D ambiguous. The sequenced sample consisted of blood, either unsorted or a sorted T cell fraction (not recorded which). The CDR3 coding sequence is TGCGCCAGCAGCCAAAAGTCAAATTCACCCCTCCACTTT. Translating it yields CASSQKSNSPLHF.